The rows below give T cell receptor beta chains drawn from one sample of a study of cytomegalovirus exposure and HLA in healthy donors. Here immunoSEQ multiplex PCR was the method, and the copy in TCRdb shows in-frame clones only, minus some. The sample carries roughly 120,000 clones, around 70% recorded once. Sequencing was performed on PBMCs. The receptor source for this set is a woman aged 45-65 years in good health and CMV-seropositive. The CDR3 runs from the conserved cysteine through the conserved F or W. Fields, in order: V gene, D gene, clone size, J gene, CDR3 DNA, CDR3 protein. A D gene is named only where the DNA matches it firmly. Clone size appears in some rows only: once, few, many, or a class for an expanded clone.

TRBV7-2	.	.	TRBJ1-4	TGTGCCAGCAGCTTAGATTCGACTAATGAAAAACTGTTTTTT	CASSLDSTNEKLFF
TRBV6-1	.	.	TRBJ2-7	TGTGCCAGCAGTGAAAGCACTAGCATATCCTACGAGCAGTACTTC	CASSESTSISYEQYF
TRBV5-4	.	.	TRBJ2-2	TGTGCCAGCAGCTTGCGAGAGAACACCGGGGAGCTGTTTTTT	CASSLRENTGELFF
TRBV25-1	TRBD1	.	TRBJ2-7	TGTGCCAGCAGTAGTACAGGGGGCAGCTCCTACGAGCAGTACTTC	CASSSTGGSSYEQYF
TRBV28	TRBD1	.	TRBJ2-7	TGTGCCAGCAGTATCTCCGGACAGGGTTTCTACGAGCAGTACTTC	CASSISGQGFYEQYF
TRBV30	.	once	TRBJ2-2	TGTGCCTGGTCGGCAGCGACCAGAGGGAGCGGGGAGCTGTTTTTT	CAWSAATRGSGELFF
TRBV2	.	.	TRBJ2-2	TGTGCCAGCAGTGAAGCGGTTTTAGGAGCCGGGGAGCTGTTTTTT	CASSEAVLGAGELFF
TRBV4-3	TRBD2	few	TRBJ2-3	TGCGCCAGCAGCCAAGAGGAACGGGAGGGTACGCAGTATTTT	CASSQEEREGTQYF
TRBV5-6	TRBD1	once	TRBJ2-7	TGTGCCAGCAGCTTGGCTCTGACAGGGAGTAGCTACGAGCAGTACTTC	CASSLALTGSSYEQYF
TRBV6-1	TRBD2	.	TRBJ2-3	TGTGCCAGCAGTGGTCACCTAGCGGGAGAGACAGATACGCAGTATTTT	CASSGHLAGETDTQYF
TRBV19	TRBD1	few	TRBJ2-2	TGTGCCAGTAGTATCGGACAGGGGGCTATCGGGGAGCTGTTTTTT	CASSIGQGAIGELFF
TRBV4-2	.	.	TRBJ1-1	TGTGCCAGCAGCCCTTGGAGCATGAACACTGAAGCTTTCTTT	CASSPWSMNTEAFF
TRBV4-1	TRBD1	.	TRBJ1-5	TGCGCCAGCAGCCAACAGACAGGGGGCGGGCAGCCCCAGCATTTT	CASSQQTGGGQPQHF
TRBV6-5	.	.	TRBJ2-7	TGTGCCAGCAGTTACTCGGGCAGACCCTTCGAGCAGTACTTC	CASSYSGRPFEQYF
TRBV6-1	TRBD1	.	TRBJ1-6	TGTGCCAGCAGTGAAGGGACAGGGGGCTCCTATAATTCACCCCTCCACTTT	CASSEGTGGSYNSPLHF
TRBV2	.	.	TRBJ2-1	TGTGCCAGCAGGAACAGGGAGCTCCGAAAGAATGAGCAGTTCTTC	CASRNRELRKNEQFF
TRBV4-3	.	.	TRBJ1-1	TGCGCCAGCAGCCAGTACAGGGTGGAGAACACTGAAGCTTTCTTT	CASSQYRVENTEAFF
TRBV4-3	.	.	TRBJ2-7	TGCGCCAGCAGCCAGGAGGGGGAGGGTTCTTACGAGCAGTACTTC	CASSQEGEGSYEQYF
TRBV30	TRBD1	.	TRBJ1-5	TGTGCCTGGAGCGGACAGGGGACTCAGCCCCAGCATTTT	CAWSGQGTQPQHF
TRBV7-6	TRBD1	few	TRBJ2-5	TGTGCCAGCAGCTTACACCCCGGGGGACAGGGGGTTCCACAAGAGACCCAGTACTTC	CASSLHPGGQGVPQETQYF
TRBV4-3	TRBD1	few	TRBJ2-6	TGCGCCAGCAGCCGGGGGACACAGGGGTCTGGGGCCAACGTCCTGACTTTC	CASSRGTQGSGANVLTF
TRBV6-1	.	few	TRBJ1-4	TGTGCCAGCAGTGAAGATATGTATAGGACTTGGGAAAAACTGTTTTTT	CASSEDMYRTWEKLFF
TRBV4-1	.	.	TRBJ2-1	TGCGCCAGCAGCCACGAAGGGACAAGGCCGGCGCTATTCAATGAGCAGTTCTTC	CASSHEGTRPALFNEQFF
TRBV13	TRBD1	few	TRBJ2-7	TGTGCCAGCAGCTTAGCAATGTCGGGTCTGAGACAGGGTGCAGAAGAGCAGTACTTC	CASSLAMSGLRQGAEEQYF
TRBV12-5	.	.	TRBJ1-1	TGTGCTAGTGGTTTGTCATGGCTGGAAGGGGGACGGATGAACACTGAAGCTTTCTTT	CASGLSWLEGGRMNTEAFF
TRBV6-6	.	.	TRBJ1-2	TGTGCCAGCAGTTACTCGGAGGGCGGGAGCTATGGCTACACCTTC	CASSYSEGGSYGYTF
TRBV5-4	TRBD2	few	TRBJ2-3	TGTGCCAGCAGCTGGGGACTAGCGGGGGGGCGGGCAGATACGCAGTATTTT	CASSWGLAGGRADTQYF
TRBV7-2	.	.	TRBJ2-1	TGTGCCAGCAGCTTAGCGGGACTTCTCAATGAGCAGTTCTTC	CASSLAGLLNEQFF
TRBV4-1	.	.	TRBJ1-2	TGCGCCAGCAGCCAAGACTTAACTAACTATGGCTACACCTTC	CASSQDLTNYGYTF
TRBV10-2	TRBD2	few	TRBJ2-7	TGCGCCAGCAGTGAGGCTAGCGGTAGCGACGAGCAGTACTTC	CASSEASGSDEQYF
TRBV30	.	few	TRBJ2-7	TGTGCCTGGAGTGCCCGAGGCGAGCAGTACTTC	CAWSARGEQYF
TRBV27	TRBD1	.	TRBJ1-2	TGTGCCAGCAGTTCAGGACAGGGCATCTATGGCTACACCTTC	CASSSGQGIYGYTF
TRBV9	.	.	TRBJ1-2	TGTGCCAGCAGCGTAGTTGCAGGGGATCTTGGCTACACCTTC	CASSVVAGDLGYTF
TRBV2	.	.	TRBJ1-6	TGTGCCATCAAGACCGACAGTTTTGGGTCCTATAATTCACCCCTCCACTTT	CAIKTDSFGSYNSPLHF
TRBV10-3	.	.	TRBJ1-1	TGTGCCATCAGTGAGAAGGGGTTGGTGAACACTGAAGCTTTCTTT	CAISEKGLVNTEAFF
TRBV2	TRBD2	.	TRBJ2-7	TGTGCCAGCGGGACTAGCGGATCCTACGAGCAGTACTTC	CASGTSGSYEQYF
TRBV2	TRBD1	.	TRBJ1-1	TGTGCCAGCAGTGCCGGGGAGGGGCAGGGGGCCCAAGCTTTCTTT	CASSAGEGQGAQAFF
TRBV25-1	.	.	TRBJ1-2	TGTGCCAGCAGTTCAACGGACAGCAGGGAAGGCTACACCTTC	CASSSTDSREGYTF
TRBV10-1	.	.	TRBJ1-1	TGCGCCAGCAGGCACGGGGTCCAGACTGAAGCTTTCTTT	CASRHGVQTEAFF
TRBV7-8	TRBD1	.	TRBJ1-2	TGTGCCAGCAGCTTAGATGGGACAGGGGGTGGCTACACCTTC	CASSLDGTGGGYTF
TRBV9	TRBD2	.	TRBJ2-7	TGTGCCAGCAGCGTAGGGGCTAGCGGGAGTCAGGGCGAGCAGTACTTC	CASSVGASGSQGEQYF
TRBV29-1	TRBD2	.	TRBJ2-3	TGCAGCGTTGAAAGCGGGGGGGAGCATACGCAGTATTTT	CSVESGGEHTQYF
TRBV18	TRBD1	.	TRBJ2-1	TGTGCCAGCTCAGGGGACAGGCAGTACAATGAGCAGTTCTTC	CASSGDRQYNEQFF
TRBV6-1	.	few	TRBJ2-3	TGTGCCAGCAGTGGGTTGACAGTGATCACAGATACGCAGTATTTT	CASSGLTVITDTQYF
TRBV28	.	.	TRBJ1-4	TGTGCCAGCAGTACCCCAACGGGGTGGACTAATGAAAAACTGTTTTTT	CASSTPTGWTNEKLFF
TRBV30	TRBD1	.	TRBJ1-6	TGTGCCTGGGCCCCGGGACAGATAAATTCACCCCTCCACTTT	CAWAPGQINSPLHF
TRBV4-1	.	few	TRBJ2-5	TGCGCCAGCAGCCAAGCCCGACAGTTCACCTCCCAAGAGACCCAGTACTTC	CASSQARQFTSQETQYF
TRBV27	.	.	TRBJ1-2	TGTGCCAGCAGTTTAGTCCCAACAGGGTTTGGAGGCTACACCTTC	CASSLVPTGFGGYTF
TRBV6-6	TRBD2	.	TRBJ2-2	TGTGCCAGCAGTCCACTTCTAGCGGGAGATGGCGGGGAGCTGTTTTTT	CASSPLLAGDGGELFF
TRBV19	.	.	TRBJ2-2	TGTGCCAGTAGGCGCGATGACAGGGACTCGGGGGAGCTGTTTTTT	CASRRDDRDSGELFF
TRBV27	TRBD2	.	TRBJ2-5	TGTGCCAGCAGGCCGGGACTAGCGGGGTATTTAGGAGAGACCCAGTACTTC	CASRPGLAGYLGETQYF
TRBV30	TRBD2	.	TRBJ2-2	TGTGCCTGGAACCCCCCAAGGTTTAGCGGGAGTTCGGGTTCCGGGGAGCTGTTTTTT	CAWNPPRFSGSSGSGELFF
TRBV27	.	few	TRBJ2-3	TGTGCCAGCAACCTAAAGGCAGGGTGGACAAGCACAGATACGCAGTATTTT	CASNLKAGWTSTDTQYF
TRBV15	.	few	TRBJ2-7	TGTGCCACCAGCAGGGACATATCCTACGAGCAGTACTTC	CATSRDISYEQYF
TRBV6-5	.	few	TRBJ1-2	TGTGCCAGCGCAACCCTGACAGGAAACTATGGCTACACCTTC	CASATLTGNYGYTF
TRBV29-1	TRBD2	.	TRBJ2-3	TGCAGCGTTGATAGCGGGGGGGCGCAAGATACGCAGTATTTT	CSVDSGGAQDTQYF
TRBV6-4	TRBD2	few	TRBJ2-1	TGTGCCAGCAGTGACTGGCTAGCGGGCTCTGAGCAGTTCTTC	CASSDWLAGSEQFF
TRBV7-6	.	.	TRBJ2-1	TGTGCCAGCAGCGCCCTAGCGTCCACCTACAATGAGCAGTTCTTC	CASSALASTYNEQFF
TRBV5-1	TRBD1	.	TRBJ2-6	TGCGCCAGCAGCTTGGTTAGGACAGGCGACTCTGGGGCCAACGTCCTGACTTTC	CASSLVRTGDSGANVLTF
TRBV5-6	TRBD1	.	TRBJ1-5	TGTGCCAGCAGCTTGGCGGGACAGGGTCTCAATCAGCCCCAGCATTTT	CASSLAGQGLNQPQHF